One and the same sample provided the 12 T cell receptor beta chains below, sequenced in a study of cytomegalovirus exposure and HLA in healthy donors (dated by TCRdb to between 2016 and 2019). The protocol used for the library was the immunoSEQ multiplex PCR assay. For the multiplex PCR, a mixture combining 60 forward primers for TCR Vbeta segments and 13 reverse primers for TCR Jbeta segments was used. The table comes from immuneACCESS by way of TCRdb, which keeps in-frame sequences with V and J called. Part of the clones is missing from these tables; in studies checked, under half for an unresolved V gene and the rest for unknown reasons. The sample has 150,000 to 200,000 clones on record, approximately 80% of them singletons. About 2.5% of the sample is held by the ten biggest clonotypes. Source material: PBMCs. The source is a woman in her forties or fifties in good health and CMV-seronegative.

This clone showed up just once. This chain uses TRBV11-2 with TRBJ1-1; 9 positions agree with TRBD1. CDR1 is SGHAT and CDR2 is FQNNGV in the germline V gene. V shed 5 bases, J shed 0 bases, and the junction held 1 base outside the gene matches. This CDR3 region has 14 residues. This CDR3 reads CASSRTGVNTEAFF. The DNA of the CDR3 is TGTGCCAGCAGCAGGACAGGGGTGAACACTGAAGCTTTCTTT. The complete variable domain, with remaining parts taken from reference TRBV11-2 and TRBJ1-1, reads EAGVAQSPRYKIIEKRQSVAFWCNPISGHATLYWYQQILGQGPKLLIQFQNNGVVDDSQLPKDRFSAERLKGVDSTLKIQPAKLEDSAVYLCASSRTGVNTEAFFGQGTRLTVV.

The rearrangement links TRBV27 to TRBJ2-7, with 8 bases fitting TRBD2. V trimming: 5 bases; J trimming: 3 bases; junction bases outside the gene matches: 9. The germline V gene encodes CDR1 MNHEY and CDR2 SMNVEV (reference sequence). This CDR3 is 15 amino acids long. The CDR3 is CASSTRTSHIYEQYF. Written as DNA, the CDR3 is TGTGCCAGCAGTACCCGGACTAGCCACATCTACGAGCAGTACTTC.

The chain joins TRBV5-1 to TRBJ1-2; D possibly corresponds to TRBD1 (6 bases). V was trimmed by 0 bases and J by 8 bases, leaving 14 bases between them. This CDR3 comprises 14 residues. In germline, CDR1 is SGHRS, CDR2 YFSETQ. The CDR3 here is CASSLAGQLGGYTF. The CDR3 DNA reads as TGCGCCAGCAGCTTGGCCGGACAGCTCGGCGGCTACACCTTC.

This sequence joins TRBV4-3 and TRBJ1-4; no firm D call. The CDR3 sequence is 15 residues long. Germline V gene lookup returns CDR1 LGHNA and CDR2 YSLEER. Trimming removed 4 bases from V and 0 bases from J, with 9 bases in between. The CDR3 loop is CASSPRVATNEKLFF. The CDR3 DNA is TGCGCCAGCAGCCCCCGGGTGGCAACTAATGAAAAACTGTTTTTT.

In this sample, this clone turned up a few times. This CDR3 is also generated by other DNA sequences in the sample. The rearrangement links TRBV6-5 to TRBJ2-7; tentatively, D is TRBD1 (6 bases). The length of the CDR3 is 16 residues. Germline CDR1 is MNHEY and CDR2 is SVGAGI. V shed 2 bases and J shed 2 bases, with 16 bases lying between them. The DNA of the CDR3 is TGTGCCAGCAGTTACGCGCATACAGGGTTTACCTACGAGCAGTACTTC. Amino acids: CASSYAHTGFTYEQYF.

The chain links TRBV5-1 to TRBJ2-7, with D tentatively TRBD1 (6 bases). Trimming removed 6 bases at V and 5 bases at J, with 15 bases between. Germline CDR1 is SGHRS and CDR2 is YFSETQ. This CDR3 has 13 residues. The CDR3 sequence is CASIPTGGHEQYF. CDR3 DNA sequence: TGCGCCAGCATACCCACTGGGGGCCACGAGCAGTACTTC. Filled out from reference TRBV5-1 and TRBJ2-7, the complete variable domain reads KAGVTQTPRYLIKTRGQQVTLSCSPISGHRSVSWYQQTPGQGLQFLFEYFSETQRNKGNFPGRFSGRQFSNSRSEMNVSTLELGDSALYLCASIPTGGHEQYFGPGTRLTVT.

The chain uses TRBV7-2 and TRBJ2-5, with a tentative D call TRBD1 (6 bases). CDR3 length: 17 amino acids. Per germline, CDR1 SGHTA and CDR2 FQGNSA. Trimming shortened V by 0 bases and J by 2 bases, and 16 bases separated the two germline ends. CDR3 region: CASSLAGTTASQETQYF. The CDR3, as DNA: TGTGCCAGCAGCTTAGCAGGGACAACAGCTTCTCAAGAGACCCAGTACTTC.

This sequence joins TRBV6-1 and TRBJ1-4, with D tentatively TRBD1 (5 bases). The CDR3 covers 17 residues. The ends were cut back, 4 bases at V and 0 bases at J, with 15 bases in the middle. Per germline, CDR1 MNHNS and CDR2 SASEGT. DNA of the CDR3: TGTGCCAGCAGTGTCCTGAAGGGGTACACAACTAATGAAAAACTGTTTTTT. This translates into CASSVLKGYTTNEKLFF.

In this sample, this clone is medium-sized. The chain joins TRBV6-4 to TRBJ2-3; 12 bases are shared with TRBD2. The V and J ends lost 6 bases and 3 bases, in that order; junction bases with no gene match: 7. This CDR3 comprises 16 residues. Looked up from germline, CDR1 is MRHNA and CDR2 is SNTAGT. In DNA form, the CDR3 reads TGTGCCAGCAGCCCTTCTAGCGGGGGGGCAACAGATACGCAGTATTTT. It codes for CASSPSSGGATDTQYF.

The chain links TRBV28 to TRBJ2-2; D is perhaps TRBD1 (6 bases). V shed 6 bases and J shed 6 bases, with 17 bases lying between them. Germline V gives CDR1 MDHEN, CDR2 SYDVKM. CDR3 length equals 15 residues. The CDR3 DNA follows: TGTGCCAGCAGATCCGGGACAAGTCACGCCGGGGAGCTGTTTTTT. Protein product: CASRSGTSHAGELFF.

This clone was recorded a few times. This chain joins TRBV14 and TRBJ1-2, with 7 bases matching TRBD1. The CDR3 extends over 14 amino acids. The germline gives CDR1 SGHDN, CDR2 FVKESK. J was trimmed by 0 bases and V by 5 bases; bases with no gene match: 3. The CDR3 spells CASSTQGTNYGYTF. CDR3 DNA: TGTGCCAGCAGCACACAGGGGACTAACTATGGCTACACCTTC.

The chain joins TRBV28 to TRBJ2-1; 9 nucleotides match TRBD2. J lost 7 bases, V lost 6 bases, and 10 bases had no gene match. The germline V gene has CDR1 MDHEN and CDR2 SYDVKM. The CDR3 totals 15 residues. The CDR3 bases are TGTGCCAGCAGGGACGCCGGCGGGAGGGGAAATGAGCAGTTCTTC. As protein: CASRDAGGRGNEQFF.